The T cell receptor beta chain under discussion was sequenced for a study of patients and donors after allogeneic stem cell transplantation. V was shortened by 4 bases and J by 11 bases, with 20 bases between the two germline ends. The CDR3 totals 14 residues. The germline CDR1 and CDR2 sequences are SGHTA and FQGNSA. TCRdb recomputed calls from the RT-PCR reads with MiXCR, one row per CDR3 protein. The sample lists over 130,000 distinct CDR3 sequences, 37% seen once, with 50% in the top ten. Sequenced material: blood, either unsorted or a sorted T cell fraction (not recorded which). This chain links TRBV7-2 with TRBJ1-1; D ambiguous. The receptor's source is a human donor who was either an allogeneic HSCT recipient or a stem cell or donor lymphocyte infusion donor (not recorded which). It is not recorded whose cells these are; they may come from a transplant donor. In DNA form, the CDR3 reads TGTGCCAGCAGCTCGGTAGGACCGCAAAATTACGCTTTCTTT. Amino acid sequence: CASSSVGPQNYAFF.